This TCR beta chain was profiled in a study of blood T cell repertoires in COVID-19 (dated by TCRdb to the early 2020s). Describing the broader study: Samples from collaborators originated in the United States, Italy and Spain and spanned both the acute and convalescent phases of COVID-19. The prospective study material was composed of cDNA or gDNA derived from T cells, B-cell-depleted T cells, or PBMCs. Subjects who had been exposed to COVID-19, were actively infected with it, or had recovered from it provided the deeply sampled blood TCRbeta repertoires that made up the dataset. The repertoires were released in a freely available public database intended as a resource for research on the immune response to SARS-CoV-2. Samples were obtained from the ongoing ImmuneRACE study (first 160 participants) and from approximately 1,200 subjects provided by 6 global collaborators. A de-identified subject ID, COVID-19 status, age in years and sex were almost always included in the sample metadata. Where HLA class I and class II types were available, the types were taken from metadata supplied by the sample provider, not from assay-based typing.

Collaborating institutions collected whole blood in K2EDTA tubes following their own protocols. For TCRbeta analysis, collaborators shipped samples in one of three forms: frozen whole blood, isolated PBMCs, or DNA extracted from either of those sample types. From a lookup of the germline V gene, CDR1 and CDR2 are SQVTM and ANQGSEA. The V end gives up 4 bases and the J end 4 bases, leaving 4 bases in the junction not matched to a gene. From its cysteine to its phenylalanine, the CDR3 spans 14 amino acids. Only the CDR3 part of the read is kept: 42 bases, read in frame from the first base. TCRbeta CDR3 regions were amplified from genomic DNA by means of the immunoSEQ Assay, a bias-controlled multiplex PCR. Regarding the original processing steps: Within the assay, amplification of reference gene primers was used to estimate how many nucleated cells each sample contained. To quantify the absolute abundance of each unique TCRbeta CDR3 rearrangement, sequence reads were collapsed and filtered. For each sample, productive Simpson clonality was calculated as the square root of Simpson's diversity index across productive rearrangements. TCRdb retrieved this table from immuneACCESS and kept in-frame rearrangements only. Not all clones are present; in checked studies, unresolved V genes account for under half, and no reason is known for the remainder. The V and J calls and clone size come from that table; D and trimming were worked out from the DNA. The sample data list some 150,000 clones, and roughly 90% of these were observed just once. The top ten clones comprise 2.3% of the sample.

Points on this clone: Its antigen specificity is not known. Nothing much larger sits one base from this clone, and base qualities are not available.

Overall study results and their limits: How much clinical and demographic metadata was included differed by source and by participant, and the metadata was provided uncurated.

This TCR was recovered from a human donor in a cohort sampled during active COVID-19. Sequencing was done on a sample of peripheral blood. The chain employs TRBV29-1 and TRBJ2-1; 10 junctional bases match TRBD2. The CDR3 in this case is CSVAPSGGYNEQFF. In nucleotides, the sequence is TGCAGCGTTGCCCCTAGCGGGGGATACAATGAGCAGTTCTTC.